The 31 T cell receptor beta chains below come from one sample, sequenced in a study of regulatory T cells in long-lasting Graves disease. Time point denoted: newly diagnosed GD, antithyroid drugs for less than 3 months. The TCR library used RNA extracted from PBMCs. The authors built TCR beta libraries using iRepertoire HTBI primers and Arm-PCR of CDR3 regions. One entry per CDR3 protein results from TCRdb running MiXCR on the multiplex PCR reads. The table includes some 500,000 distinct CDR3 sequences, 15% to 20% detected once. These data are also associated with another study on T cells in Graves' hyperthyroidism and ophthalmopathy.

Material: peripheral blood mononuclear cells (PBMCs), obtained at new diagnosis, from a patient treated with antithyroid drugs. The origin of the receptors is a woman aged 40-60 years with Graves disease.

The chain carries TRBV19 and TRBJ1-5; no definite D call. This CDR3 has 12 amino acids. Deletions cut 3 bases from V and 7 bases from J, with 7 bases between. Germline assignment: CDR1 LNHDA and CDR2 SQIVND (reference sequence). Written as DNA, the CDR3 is TGTGCCAGTAGTATCTCTCTCCAGCCCCAGCATTTT. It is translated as CASSISLQPQHF.

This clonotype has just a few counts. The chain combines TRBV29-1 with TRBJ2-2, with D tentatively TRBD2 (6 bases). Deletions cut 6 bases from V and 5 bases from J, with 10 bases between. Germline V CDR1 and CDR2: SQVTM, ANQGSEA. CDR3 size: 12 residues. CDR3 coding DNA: TGCAGCGTCTCCCGGGGGACCGGGGAGCTGTTTTTT. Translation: CSVSRGTGELFF.

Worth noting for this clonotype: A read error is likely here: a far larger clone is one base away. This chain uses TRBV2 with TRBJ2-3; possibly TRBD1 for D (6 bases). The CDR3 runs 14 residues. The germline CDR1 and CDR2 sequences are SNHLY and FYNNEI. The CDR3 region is CASSERGTPETRYF. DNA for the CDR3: TGTGCCAGCAGTGAAAGGGGGACGCCAGAGACCCGGTACTTC.

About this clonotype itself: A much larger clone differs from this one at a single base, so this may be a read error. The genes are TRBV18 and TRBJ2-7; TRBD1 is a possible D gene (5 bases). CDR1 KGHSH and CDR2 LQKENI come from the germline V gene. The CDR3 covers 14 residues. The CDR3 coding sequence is TGTGCCAGCTCCCCACATGGGGCCACCTACGAGCAGTACTTC. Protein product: CASSPHGATYEQYF.

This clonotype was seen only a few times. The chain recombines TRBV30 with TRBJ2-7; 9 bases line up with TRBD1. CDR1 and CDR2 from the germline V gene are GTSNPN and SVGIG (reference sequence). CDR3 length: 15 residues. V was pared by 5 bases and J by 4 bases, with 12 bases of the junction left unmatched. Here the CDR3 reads CAWAKIGTGRYEQYF. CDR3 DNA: TGTGCCTGGGCGAAAATCGGGACAGGGCGTTACGAGCAGTACTTC.

The CDR3 region is CASSLPTGTMNTEAFF. The CDR3 bases are TGCGCCAGCAGCCTACCGACAGGGACTATGAACACTGAAGCTTTCTTT. J is TRBJ1-1 and V is TRBV4-1; 7 nucleotides agree with TRBD1. The CDR3 spans 16 residues. From germline, CDR1 is MGHRA and CDR2 YSYEKL. The V segment lost 4 bases and the J segment 0 bases; nucleotides outside the gene matches: 8.

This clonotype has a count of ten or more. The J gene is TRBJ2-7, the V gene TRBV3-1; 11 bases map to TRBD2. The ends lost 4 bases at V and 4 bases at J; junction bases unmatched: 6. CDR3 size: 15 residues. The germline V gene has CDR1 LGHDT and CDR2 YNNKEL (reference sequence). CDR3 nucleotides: TGTGCCAGCAGCCCTCCGACTAGCGGGGTTTACGAGCAGTACTTC. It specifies CASSPPTSGVYEQYF.

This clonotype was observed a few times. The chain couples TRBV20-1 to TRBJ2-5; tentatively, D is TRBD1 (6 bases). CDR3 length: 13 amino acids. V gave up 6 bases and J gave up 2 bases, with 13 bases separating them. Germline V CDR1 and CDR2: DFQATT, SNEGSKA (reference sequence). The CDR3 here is CSATGHIQETQYF. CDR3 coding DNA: TGCAGTGCCACGGGACATATTCAAGAGACCCAGTACTTC.

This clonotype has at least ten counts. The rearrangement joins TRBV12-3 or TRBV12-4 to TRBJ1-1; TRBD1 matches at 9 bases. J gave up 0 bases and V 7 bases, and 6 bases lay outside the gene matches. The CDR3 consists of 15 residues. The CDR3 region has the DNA TGTGCCAGCACCGGGACAGGGAGTATGAACACTGAAGCTTTCTTT. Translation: CASTGTGSMNTEAFF.

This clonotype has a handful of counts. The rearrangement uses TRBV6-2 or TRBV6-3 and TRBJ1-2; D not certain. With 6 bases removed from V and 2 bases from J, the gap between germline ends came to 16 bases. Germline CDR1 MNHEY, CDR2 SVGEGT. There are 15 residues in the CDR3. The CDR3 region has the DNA TGTGCCAGCAGGGACGAAAATCGGATAAACTATGGCTACACCTTC. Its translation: CASRDENRINYGYTF.

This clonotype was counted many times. The CDR3 spells CACNRGNTEAFF. In nucleotides, the CDR3 is TGTGCCTGCAACAGGGGGAACACTGAAGCTTTCTTT. This rearrangement joins TRBV30 to TRBJ1-1; TRBD1 aligns across 7 bases. Per the germline V gene, CDR1 is GTSNPN and CDR2 is SVGIG (reference sequence). CDR3 length: 12 residues. The J segment lost 1 base and the V segment lost 6 bases, leaving 2 bases of the junction unmatched. The variable domain in full, completed from reference TRBV30 and TRBJ1-1, reads SQTIHQWPATLVQPVGSPLSLECTVEGTSNPNLYWYRQAAGRGLQLLFYSVGIGQISSEVPQNLSASRPQDRQFILSSKKLLLSDSGFYLCACNRGNTEAFFGQGTRLTVV.

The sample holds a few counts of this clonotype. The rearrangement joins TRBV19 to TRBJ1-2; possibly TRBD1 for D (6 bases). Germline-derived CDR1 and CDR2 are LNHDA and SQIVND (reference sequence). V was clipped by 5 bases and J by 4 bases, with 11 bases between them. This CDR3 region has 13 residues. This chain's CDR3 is CASSPATGYGYTF. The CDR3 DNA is TGTGCCAGTAGTCCCGCGACAGGCTATGGCTACACCTTC.

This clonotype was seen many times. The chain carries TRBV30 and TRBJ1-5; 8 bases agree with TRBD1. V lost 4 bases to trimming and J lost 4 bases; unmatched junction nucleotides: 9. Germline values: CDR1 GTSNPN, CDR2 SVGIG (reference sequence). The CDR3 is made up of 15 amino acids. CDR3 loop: CAWNTGGGSNQPQHF. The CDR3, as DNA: TGTGCCTGGAACACAGGGGGGGGGTCGAATCAGCCCCAGCATTTT.

The CDR3 protein is CASSRRTGKTEAFF. CDR3 in DNA: TGTGCCAGTAGTAGAAGGACAGGGAAAACTGAAGCTTTCTTT. V and J are TRBV19 and TRBJ1-1; 8 bases map to TRBD1. Germline V gives CDR1 LNHDA, CDR2 SQIVND (reference sequence). V gave up 4 bases and J gave up 5 bases; unmatched junction bases: 6. This CDR3 spans 14 amino acids.

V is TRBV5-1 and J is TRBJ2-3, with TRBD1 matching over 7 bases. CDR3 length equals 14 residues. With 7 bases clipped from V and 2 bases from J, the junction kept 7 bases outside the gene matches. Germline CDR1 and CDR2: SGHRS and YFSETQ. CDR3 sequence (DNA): TGCGCCAGCCACAGGGGAGATACCACAGATACGCAGTATTTT. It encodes CASHRGDTTDTQYF.

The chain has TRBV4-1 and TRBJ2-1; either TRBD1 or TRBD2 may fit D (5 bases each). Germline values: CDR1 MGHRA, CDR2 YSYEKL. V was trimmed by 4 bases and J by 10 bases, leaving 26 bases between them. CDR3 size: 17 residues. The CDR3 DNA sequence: TGCGCCAGCAGCCTCAGGGTCACGGGGTGGGCAGATGCAGAGCAGTTCTTC. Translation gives CASSLRVTGWADAEQFF.

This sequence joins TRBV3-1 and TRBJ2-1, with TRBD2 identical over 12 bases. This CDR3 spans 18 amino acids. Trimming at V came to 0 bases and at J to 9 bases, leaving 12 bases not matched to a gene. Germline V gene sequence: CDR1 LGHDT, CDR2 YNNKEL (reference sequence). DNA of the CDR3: TGTGCCAGCAGCCAAGATCGACCTCCTAGCGGGGGGGCCGGTGAGCAGTTCTTC. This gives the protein CASSQDRPPSGGAGEQFF.

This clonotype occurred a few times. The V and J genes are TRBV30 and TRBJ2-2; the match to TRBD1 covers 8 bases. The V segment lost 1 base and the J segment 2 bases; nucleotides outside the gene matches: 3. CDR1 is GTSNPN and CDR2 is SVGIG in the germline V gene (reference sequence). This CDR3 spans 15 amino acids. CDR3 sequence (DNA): TGTGCCTGGAGTGCAGGACAGGGCAACACCGGGGAGCTGTTTTTT. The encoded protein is CAWSAGQGNTGELFF.

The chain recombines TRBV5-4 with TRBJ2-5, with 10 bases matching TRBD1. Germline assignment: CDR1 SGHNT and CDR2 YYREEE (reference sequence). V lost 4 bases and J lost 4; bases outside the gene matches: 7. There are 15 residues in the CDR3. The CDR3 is CASSRGQGGLETQYF. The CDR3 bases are TGTGCCAGCAGCCGCGGACAGGGGGGGCTAGAGACCCAGTACTTC.

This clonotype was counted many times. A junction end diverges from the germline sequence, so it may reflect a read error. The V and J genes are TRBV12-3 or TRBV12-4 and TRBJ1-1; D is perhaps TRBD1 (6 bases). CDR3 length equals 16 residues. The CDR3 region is CASSPVQGGLKTEAFF. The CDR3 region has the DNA TGTGCCAGCAGTCCGGTACAGGGCGGGTTGAAAACTGAAGCTTTCTTT.

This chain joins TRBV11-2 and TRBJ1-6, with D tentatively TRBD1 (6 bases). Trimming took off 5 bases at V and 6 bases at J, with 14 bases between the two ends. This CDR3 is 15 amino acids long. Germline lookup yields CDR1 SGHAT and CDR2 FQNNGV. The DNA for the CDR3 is TGTGCCAGCAGCGGGGGCCTGCTTACTAATTCACCCCTCCACTTT. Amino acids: CASSGGLLTNSPLHF. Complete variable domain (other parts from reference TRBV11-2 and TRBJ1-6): EAGVAQSPRYKIIEKRQSVAFWCNPISGHATLYWYQQILGQGPKLLIQFQNNGVVDDSQLPKDRFSAERLKGVDSTLKIQPAKLEDSAVYLCASSGGLLTNSPLHFGNGTRLTVT.

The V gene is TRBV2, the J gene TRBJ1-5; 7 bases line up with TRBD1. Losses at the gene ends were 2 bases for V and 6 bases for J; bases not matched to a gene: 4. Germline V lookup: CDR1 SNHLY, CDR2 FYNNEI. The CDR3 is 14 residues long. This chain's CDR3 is CASSERTGAQPQHF. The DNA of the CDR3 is TGTGCCAGCAGTGAACGAACAGGGGCTCAGCCCCAGCATTTT.

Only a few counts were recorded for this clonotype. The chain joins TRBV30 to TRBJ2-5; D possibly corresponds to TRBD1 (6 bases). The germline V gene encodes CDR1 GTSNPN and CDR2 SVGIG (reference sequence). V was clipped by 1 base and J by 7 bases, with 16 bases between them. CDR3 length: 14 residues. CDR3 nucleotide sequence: TGTGCCTGGAGTGCCCGGGACACCCCGGGGACCCAGTACTTC. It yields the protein CAWSARDTPGTQYF.

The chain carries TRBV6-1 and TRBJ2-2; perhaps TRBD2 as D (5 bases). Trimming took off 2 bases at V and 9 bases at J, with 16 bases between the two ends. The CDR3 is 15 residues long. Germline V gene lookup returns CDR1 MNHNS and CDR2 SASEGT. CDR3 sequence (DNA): TGTGCCAGCAGTGAATCACGCGGAGGCTACCGGGAGCTGTTTTTT. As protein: CASSESRGGYRELFF.

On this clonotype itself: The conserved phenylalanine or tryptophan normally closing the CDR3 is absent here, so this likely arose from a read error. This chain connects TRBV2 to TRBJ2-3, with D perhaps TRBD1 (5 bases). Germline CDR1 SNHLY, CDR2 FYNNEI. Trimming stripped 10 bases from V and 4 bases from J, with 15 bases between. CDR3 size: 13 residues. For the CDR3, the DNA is TGTGCCACCTCAGGGTCCCTTCCAGATACGCAGTATCTT. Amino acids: CATSGSLPDTQYL.

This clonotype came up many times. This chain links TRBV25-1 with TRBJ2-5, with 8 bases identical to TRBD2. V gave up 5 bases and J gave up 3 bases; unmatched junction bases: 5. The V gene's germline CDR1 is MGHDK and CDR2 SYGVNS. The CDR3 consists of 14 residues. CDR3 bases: TGTGCCAGCAGTATGGCGGGGGGCAAAGAGACCCAGTACTTC. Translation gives CASSMAGGKETQYF.

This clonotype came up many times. CDR3 in DNA: TGCAGTGCCAGGGACAGGGACATCGAGCAGTACTTC. This gives the protein CSARDRDIEQYF. The chain employs TRBV20-1 and TRBJ2-7; 9 bases fit TRBD1. Trimming at V came to 6 bases and at J to 6 bases, leaving 6 bases not matched to a gene. This CDR3 is built from 12 residues. Germline CDR1 is DFQATT and CDR2 is SNEGSKA (reference sequence).

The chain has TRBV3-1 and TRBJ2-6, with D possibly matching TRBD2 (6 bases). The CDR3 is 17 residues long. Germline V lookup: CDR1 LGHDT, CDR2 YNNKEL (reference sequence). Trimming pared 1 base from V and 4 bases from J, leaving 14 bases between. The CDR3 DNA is TGTGCCAGCAGCCAAGGACTCCCCCGGGAGGGGGCCAACGTCCTGACTTTC. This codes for CASSQGLPREGANVLTF.

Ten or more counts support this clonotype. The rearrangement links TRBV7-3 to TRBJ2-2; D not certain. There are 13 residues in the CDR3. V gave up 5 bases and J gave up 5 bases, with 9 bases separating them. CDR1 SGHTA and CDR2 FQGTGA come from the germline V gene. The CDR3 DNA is TGTGCCAGCAGCCAGATAAGGACCGGGGAGCTGTTTTTT. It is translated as CASSQIRTGELFF.

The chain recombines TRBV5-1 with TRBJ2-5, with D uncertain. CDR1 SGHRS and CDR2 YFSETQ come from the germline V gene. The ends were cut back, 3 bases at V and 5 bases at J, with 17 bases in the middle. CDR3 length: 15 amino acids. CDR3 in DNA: TGCGCCAGCAGCTCGGTAGAGCAGTTCCGTGAGACCCAGTACTTC. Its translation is CASSSVEQFRETQYF.

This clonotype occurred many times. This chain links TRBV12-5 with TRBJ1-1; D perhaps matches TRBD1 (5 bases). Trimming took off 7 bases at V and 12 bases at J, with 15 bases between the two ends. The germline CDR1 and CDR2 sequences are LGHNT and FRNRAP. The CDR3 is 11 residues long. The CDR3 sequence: CASALPRETFF. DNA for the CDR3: TGTGCTAGTGCCTTGCCCAGGGAGACTTTCTTT.